The sequence of this T cell receptor beta chain was determined in a study of blood T cell repertoires in COVID-19. Sequencing was performed with immunoSEQ multiplex PCR; in TCRdb, only in-frame clones are kept and a portion is missing. Of some 170,000 clones listed, roughly 82% were seen once; the top ten hold roughly 9%. The CDR3 extends over 14 amino acids. V shed 10 bases, J shed 1 base, and the junction held 8 bases outside the gene matches. Germline CDR1 and CDR2: KGHDR and SFDVKD. This clone was seen a single time. The origin of this receptor is a woman aged 65 to 85 with acute or convalescent COVID-19. Input material: peripheral blood. The chain carries TRBV24-1 and TRBJ1-1, with 7 positions matching TRBD1. The CDR3 nucleotides are TGTGCCACTCCCCGAGGGGGCAAGAACACTGAAGCTTTCTTT. Amino acids: CATPRGGKNTEAFF.